This TCR beta chain comes out of a study of molecular identifiers for immune sequencing clone quantification. The study, taken as a whole, reports: Jurkat TCR RNA spiked in from one cell reportedly remained identifiable amid about a million naive cells. Clones above 20 RNA copies contained over 97% of effector molecules and under 1% of naive molecules.

TCRdb fed the PCR reads into MiXCR, producing one record per CDR3 protein. This table has hundreds of thousands of distinct CDR3 sequences, about 25% appearing once. Note on this clonotype: Its antigen is unknown. This may be a read error: a much more frequent sequence differs by one nucleotide.

Germline CDR1 SGHRS, CDR2 YFSETQ. With 7 bases clipped from V and 3 bases from J, the junction kept 18 bases outside the gene matches. This CDR3 is built from 18 residues. Sequencing used naive CD8+ T cells from blood, with Jurkat cell RNA spiked in. Subset described: FACS-sorted CD8+CD4-CCR7+CD45RA+ naive T cells. The chain carries TRBV5-1 and TRBJ2-1; 8 bases match TRBD2. This sequence was found in a human donor in good health. Some libraries in this study had Jurkat cell RNA spiked in. CDR3 coding DNA: TGCGCCAGCTGGTGGGGTCCGAGCGCGGGGGGCGTCTACAATGAGCAGTTCTTC. Translation gives CASWWGPSAGGVYNEQFF.